The rows below give T cell receptor beta chains drawn from one sample of a study of T cells in Graves' hyperthyroidism and ophthalmopathy. TCRdb recomputed calls from the multiplex PCR reads with MiXCR, one row per CDR3 protein. Of roughly 420,000 distinct CDR3 sequences listed, about a sixth are singletons. The sample was blood. Receptors were obtained from a woman aged 18-29 years with Graves' hyperthyroidism. Each CDR3 is given with its conserved first and last residue. D genes are given only for firm matches. The listing skips clone size in some rows; elsewhere it reads once, few, many or a size class.

v_gene	j_gene	abundance	d_gene	CDR3nt	CDR3aa
TRBV20-1	TRBJ2-3	few	TRBD2	TGCAGTGCTCTAACGGGACTAGCGGGGGGCGCAGATACGCAGTATTTT	CSALTGLAGGADTQYF
TRBV20-1	TRBJ1-5	many	-	TGCAGTGCTCAGTATCCGGGACAAATGAATCAGCCCCAGCATTTT	CSAQYPGQMNQPQHF
TRBV20-1	TRBJ2-2	many	TRBD2	TGCAGTGCGCCAATAGGACTAGCGGGAGGGACCGGGGAGCTGTTTTTT	CSAPIGLAGGTGELFF
TRBV12-3/TRBV12-4	TRBJ2-7	-	-	TGTGCCAGCAGTATTGCCGTAGGGGGCGAGCAGTACTTC	CASSIAVGGEQYF
TRBV19	TRBJ2-3	-	TRBD2	TGTGCCAGTAGTATGGGCCGGTTAGCGGGAGAAGATACGCAGTATTTT	CASSMGRLAGEDTQYF
TRBV19	TRBJ2-1	few	-	TGTGCCAGTAGTATAGTCTTGGACAGTCCCTACAATGAGCAGTTCTTC	CASSIVLDSPYNEQFF
TRBV6-1	TRBJ2-5	many	-	TGTGCCAGCAACCCGGGCCGCCAAGAGACCCAGTACTTC	CASNPGRQETQYF
TRBV28	TRBJ2-2	many	-	TGTGCCAGCAGCTCATATGCGCGAAATTTCTATCTCCCCGGGGAGCTGTTTTTT	CASSSYARNFYLPGELFF
TRBV7-9	TRBJ2-7	-	TRBD1	TGTGCCAGCAGCTCCGAGGGTCTGCCGGGACAGAGACACTACGAGCAGTACTTC	CASSSEGLPGQRHYEQYF
TRBV10-3	TRBJ2-2	-	TRBD1	TGTGCCATCAGGGGACAGGGGTCCACCGGGGAGCTGTTTTTT	CAIRGQGSTGELFF
TRBV6-2/TRBV6-3	TRBJ1-1	-	TRBD1	TGTGCCAGCACCCGAGGACAGGGGGATTACACTGAAGCTTTCTTT	CASTRGQGDYTEAFF
TRBV10-3	TRBJ2-5	many	-	TGTGCCATCAGCCCTAGCGAGGGGTGGGAGACCCAGTACTTC	CAISPSEGWETQYF
TRBV27	TRBJ1-2	many	-	TGTGCCAGCAGCCCTCGGGGGGACGGTGGCTATGGCTACACCTTC	CASSPRGDGGYGYTF
TRBV12-3/TRBV12-4	TRBJ1-1	many	TRBD1	TGTGCCAGCAACCTCATCGGACAGGGGGCGGTTGAAGCTTTCTTT	CASNLIGQGAVEAFF
TRBV20-1	TRBJ2-3	many	-	TGCAGTGCTAGAGAATGGGGGGCCGCACAGGCTACGCAGTATTTT	CSAREWGAAQATQYF
TRBV4-2	TRBJ1-2	-	TRBD1	TGTGCCAGCAGCCTCGAGGGAACGACAGGGTGGGATGGCTACACCTTC	CASSLEGTTGWDGYTF
TRBV10-2	TRBJ1-2	few	-	TGCGCCAGCAGTGAGACTTCAGGGGCTACGGGTGGCTACACCTTC	CASSETSGATGGYTF
TRBV7-2	TRBJ2-5	many	-	TGTGCCAGCAGCCCGTCGGGGGGCCCGAGGGAGACCCAGTACTTC	CASSPSGGPRETQYF
TRBV27	TRBJ2-3	many	TRBD1	TGTGCCAGCAGCTCACCGGGACAGGGTACAGATACGCAGTATTTT	CASSSPGQGTDTQYF
TRBV11-2	TRBJ1-4	many	-	TGTGCCAGCAGCTTCAAGGTCCCGGGAGGGGAAAAACTGTTTTTT	CASSFKVPGGEKLFF
TRBV2	TRBJ2-7	few	TRBD1	TGTGCCAGCAGCCCCTCGACAGGGGCCTACGAGCAGTACTTC	CASSPSTGAYEQYF
TRBV6-1	TRBJ2-1	few	TRBD2	TGTGCCAGCAGCGCGGGGGTTCCTCCGGGGGTGCAGTTCTTC	CASSAGVPPGVQFF
TRBV6-4	TRBJ1-6	-	-	TGTGCCAGCAGTTACTCAGGTCGGCTTCTGAATTCACCCCTCCACTTT	CASSYSGRLLNSPLHF
TRBV28	TRBJ1-1	many	-	TGTGCCAGCAGTTTACTCCATGGGGGGGGGGAGACTGAAGCTTTCTTT	CASSLLHGGGETEAFF
TRBV20-1	TRBJ1-5	-	TRBD1	TGCAGTGCTAGATTTCCCGGGACAGGAGCTCAGGGGCCCCAGCATTTT	CSARFPGTGAQGPQHF
TRBV27	TRBJ2-7	-	TRBD1	TGTGCCAGCAGTTTTACAGGGGGCGCGTTAACCTACGAGCAGTACTTC	CASSFTGGALTYEQYF
TRBV2	TRBJ1-5	-	-	TGTGCCAGCAGTGTTGAAGAAAAACAGCCCCAGCATTTT	CASSVEEKQPQHF
TRBV6-1	TRBJ2-6	-	-	TGTGCCAGCAGCAGGTTTACAGGTTCTGGGGCCAACGTCCTGACTTTC	CASSRFTGSGANVLTF
TRBV2	TRBJ1-3	many	-	TGTGCCGGAATGGGGAGTGCAGGAAACACCATATATTTT	CAGMGSAGNTIYF